This T cell receptor (beta chain) was obtained from a study of post-analysis software for immune sequencing data. Study-level points and caveats: Five or six TRBV segments, TRBV5-6, TRBV5-1 and TRBV20-1 among them, were found more frequent in patients than controls. F measure grouped same-batch samples tightly together. A significant reduction in normalized Chao1 diversity was observed in multiple sclerosis patients versus controls.

Comment on this clonotype: Its cognate antigen is unknown.

Presence of unique molecular identifiers characterized the TCR beta cDNA libraries. From roughly 1 to 10 million T cells, 400,000 to 600,000 cDNA molecules were obtained. TCRdb fed the PCR reads into MiXCR, producing one record per CDR3 protein. The repertoire includes hundreds of thousands of distinct CDR3 sequences, 44% of them detected once, and over 1.5% sits in the top ten. CDR1 MGHRA and CDR2 YSYEKL come from the germline V gene. Between the trimmed V and J ends, which lost 2 bases and 2 bases, there was a span of 11 bases. The CDR3 length is 15 residues. The receptor was derived from a girl aged 10 to 17 with multiple sclerosis. The sequenced sample consisted of blood. This sequence joins TRBV4-1 and TRBJ2-3, with a tentative D call TRBD2 (5 bases). In DNA, the CDR3 is TGCGCCAGCAGCCAAAGCCCGGGAACCACAGATACGCAGTATTTT. Translated, it gives CASSQSPGTTDTQYF.